The 5 T cell receptor beta chains below all came from one sample that was sequenced in a study of blood T cell repertoires in COVID-19. The assay was immunoSEQ multiplex PCR, and TCRdb's table has in-frame clones only and misses some. The repertoire consists of about 100,000 clones, with about three quarters occurring once and the leading ten covering around 4.5%. The sequenced sample was peripheral blood. The receptor set was obtained from a man in his sixties or seventies with acute or convalescent COVID-19.

The chain recombines TRBV7-3 with TRBJ2-2, with TRBD1 matching 9 bases. This CDR3 has 17 residues. Germline values: CDR1 SGHTA, CDR2 FQGTGA. After removal of 2 bases from V and 2 bases from J, the junction contained 6 bases not matched to a gene. This CDR3 is CASSLGEGQGNTGELFF. The CDR3 DNA reads TGTGCCAGCAGCTTAGGCGAGGGACAGGGCAACACCGGGGAGCTGTTTTTT.

The chain couples TRBV7-8 to TRBJ1-3; 7 nucleotides line up with TRBD1. From germline, CDR1 is SGHVS and CDR2 FQNEAQ. This CDR3 spans 16 amino acids. V trimming: 5 bases; J trimming: 0 bases; junction bases outside the gene matches: 7. CDR3 DNA sequence: TGTGCCAGCAGCCCCTACACAGGGGACTCTGGAAACACCATATATTTT. The encoded protein is CASSPYTGDSGNTIYF.

The V call is TRBV20-1, the J call TRBJ2-5, with a possible D match to TRBD2 (6 bases). This CDR3 comprises 11 residues. From germline, CDR1 is DFQATT and CDR2 SNEGSKA (reference sequence). The ends were cut back, 0 bases at V and 12 bases at J, with 11 bases in the middle. This CDR3 reads CSARDRGGEYF. The CDR3 coding sequence is TGCAGTGCTAGAGACCGGGGCGGGGAGTACTTC.

The chain combines TRBV5-1 with TRBJ2-2; D possibly corresponds to TRBD2 (6 bases). Germline assignment: CDR1 SGHRS and CDR2 YFSETQ. The CDR3 is 16 amino acids. V shed 0 bases and J shed 0 bases, with 9 bases lying between them. The CDR3 sequence is CASSLGGTANTGELFF. The CDR3 DNA follows: TGCGCCAGCAGCTTGGGCGGGACTGCGAACACCGGGGAGCTGTTTTTT.

The chain joins TRBV7-6 to TRBJ1-4; TRBD1 might be the D (6 bases). The germline V and J ends were trimmed by 5 bases and 2 bases, with 12 bases remaining between them. The germline V gene has CDR1 SGHVS and CDR2 FNYEAQ. The CDR3 loop spans 15 amino acids. The CDR3 loop reads CASSRTGTTNEKLFF. The DNA of the CDR3 is TGTGCCAGCAGCAGAACAGGGACGACTAATGAAAAACTGTTTTTT.